A single sample gave rise to the 24 T cell receptor beta chains below, sequenced in a study of technical replicates of blood from a handful of donors. Profiled with immunoSEQ multiplex PCR; TCRdb holds only in-frame clones, not every one. In the table there are roughly 60,000 clones, around 88% of which are singletons. Material: PBMCs. These receptors all come from a human donor in good health. Some clones in this sample may be carry-over from other donors' samples.

This clone appeared a few times. V and J are TRBV6-4 and TRBJ1-5, with 8 bases fitting TRBD1. This CDR3 comprises 14 residues. Per germline, CDR1 MRHNA and CDR2 SNTAGT. V trimming: 10 bases; J trimming: 9 bases; junction bases outside the gene matches: 14. CDR3 nucleotides: TGTGCCACCAGGGGGCCTCCGTCCCAATGGCCCCAGCATTTT. As protein: CATRGPPSQWPQHF.

In this sample, this clone turned up once. The chain is built from TRBV7-8 and TRBJ1-1; D not certain. CDR1 is SGHVS, CDR2 FQNEAQ, per germline. V was clipped by 5 bases and J by 3 bases, with 10 bases between them. The CDR3 runs 13 residues. For the CDR3, the DNA is TGTGCCAGCAGCCTCGACGGGGACACTGAAGCTTTCTTT. It is translated as CASSLDGDTEAFF.

In its sample, this clone was seen once. V and J are TRBV27 and TRBJ2-7; 11 nucleotides match TRBD2. The V and J ends lost 5 bases and 6 bases, in that order; junction bases with no gene match: 9. This CDR3 is 15 amino acids long. Per germline, CDR1 MNHEY and CDR2 SMNVEV (reference sequence). The CDR3 DNA follows: TGTGCCAGCAGTCAGTTGAGTAGCGGGGGGGCCGAGCAGTACTTC. It specifies CASSQLSSGGAEQYF.

The chain has TRBV15 and TRBJ1-5, with 9 bases that match TRBD1. Looked up from germline, CDR1 is LNHNV and CDR2 is YYDKDF (reference sequence). This CDR3 is built from 17 residues. V lost 2 bases to trimming and J lost 4 bases; unmatched junction nucleotides: 9. CDR3 DNA: TGTGCCACCAGCAGATTACAGACAGGGGGAGGTAATCAGCCCCAGCATTTT. This codes for CATSRLQTGGGNQPQHF.

This chain joins TRBV7-2 and TRBJ2-7; 15 bases are shared with TRBD2. The CDR3 extends over 15 amino acids. The germline gives CDR1 SGHTA, CDR2 FQGNSA. V gave up 5 bases and J gave up 3 bases; unmatched junction bases: 2. CDR3 sequence reads: CASSRTSGGVYEQYF. The DNA for the CDR3 is TGTGCCAGCAGCCGGACTAGCGGGGGGGTCTACGAGCAGTACTTC.

The chain is built from TRBV19 and TRBJ1-1, with D perhaps matching TRBD1 (5 bases). The length of the CDR3 is 14 residues. The V gene lost 3 bases and the J gene lost 6 bases, with 14 bases spanning the gap. Germline CDR1 LNHDA, CDR2 SQIVND (reference sequence). The CDR3 DNA reads TGTGCCAGTAGTATCTCCCACAGGAAGTCTGAAGCTTTCTTT. The encoded protein is CASSISHRKSEAFF.

The gene calls are TRBV6-5 and TRBJ2-7, with a weak D call TRBD1 (5 bases). V was pared by 2 bases and J by 6 bases, with 14 bases between. There are 14 residues in the CDR3. Per germline, CDR1 MNHEY and CDR2 SVGAGI. The CDR3 DNA is TGTGCCAGCAGTTACCTGGCAGGGAAAGGCGAGCAGTACTTC. Amino acids: CASSYLAGKGEQYF.

The CDR3 loop is CASSHRSGGHDTQYF. The CDR3 nucleotides are TGTGCCAGCAGCCATAGGTCGGGGGGGCACGATACGCAGTATTTT. The rearrangement links TRBV27 to TRBJ2-3, with 8 bases lining up with TRBD2. The V segment lost 6 bases and the J segment 6 bases; nucleotides outside the gene matches: 11. The CDR3 totals 15 residues. Germline loops: CDR1 MNHEY, CDR2 SMNVEV (reference sequence).

The rearrangement uses TRBV4-2 and TRBJ2-7, with 7 bases identical to TRBD1. The CDR3 length is 15 residues. Germline CDR1 and CDR2: LGHNA and YNFKEQ. J was trimmed by 2 bases and V by 2 bases; bases with no gene match: 6. The CDR3 coding sequence is TGTGCCAGCAGCCAATCCTGGGACAGCGCCTACGAGCAGTACTTC. Translated: CASSQSWDSAYEQYF.

J is TRBJ2-7 and V is TRBV19; 8 bases are shared with TRBD2. J was trimmed by 2 bases and V by 6 bases; bases with no gene match: 3. Germline CDR1 and CDR2: LNHDA and SQIVND (reference sequence). The length of the CDR3 is 13 residues. CDR3 residues: CASRPSGPYEQYF. The CDR3 DNA reads TGTGCCAGTAGGCCTAGCGGGCCCTACGAGCAGTACTTC.

This clone is labeled medium-sized. The chain couples TRBV7-9 to TRBJ1-4; D is unclear. The V end lost 5 bases, the J end lost 8 bases, and 18 bases lay between the germline ends. This CDR3 is 15 amino acids long. CDR1 is SEHNR, CDR2 FQNEAQ, per germline (reference sequence). CDR3: CASSTWTDEGEKLFF. CDR3 sequence (DNA): TGTGCCAGCAGCACCTGGACGGACGAGGGAGAAAAACTGTTTTTT.

This clone has just a few counts. DNA for the CDR3: TGTGCCAGCAGCTCATCCTACGCGGGCACTGAAGCTTTCTTT. Translated: CASSSSYAGTEAFF. The chain is built from TRBV7-2 and TRBJ1-1; D remains ambiguous. V gave up 4 bases and J gave up 4 bases, with 13 bases separating them. Germline CDR1 is SGHTA and CDR2 is FQGNSA. The CDR3 loop spans 14 amino acids.

This clone was recorded only once. V gene TRBV9 combines with J gene TRBJ2-7, with 8 positions matching TRBD1. There are 14 residues in the CDR3. V trimming: 0 bases; J trimming: 2 bases; junction bases outside the gene matches: 1. The germline V gene encodes CDR1 SGDLS and CDR2 YYNGEE. The chain's CDR3 is CASSVGTGTYEQYF. The CDR3 bases are TGTGCCAGCAGCGTAGGGACAGGGACCTACGAGCAGTACTTC.

The chain joins TRBV2 to TRBJ1-6; perhaps TRBD1 as D (5 bases). CDR1 and CDR2 from the germline V gene are SNHLY and FYNNEI. V lost 3 bases and J 9 bases, leaving 18 bases between the germline ends. This CDR3 is 16 amino acids long. CDR3 in DNA: TGTGCCAGCAGTGACCACAGGACACCAATATTTTCACCCCTCCACTTT. It yields the protein CASSDHRTPIFSPLHF.

The chain joins TRBV7-9 to TRBJ2-5; a possible D gene is TRBD2 (5 bases). The V end lost 5 bases, the J end lost 2 bases, and 12 bases lay between the germline ends. This CDR3 spans 14 amino acids. Per germline, CDR1 SEHNR and CDR2 FQNEAQ (reference sequence). This CDR3 reads CASSLSGPQETQYF. The CDR3 coding sequence is TGTGCCAGCAGCCTAAGCGGTCCTCAAGAGACCCAGTACTTC.

This rearrangement joins TRBV6-5 to TRBJ2-1; D is unresolved. From germline, CDR1 is MNHEY and CDR2 SVGAGI. The CDR3 has 15 residues. The V and J ends lost 6 bases and 3 bases respectively, with 15 bases between them. CDR3 protein: CASSPWLSGYNEQFF. The CDR3 region has the DNA TGTGCCAGCAGCCCGTGGTTATCGGGCTACAATGAGCAGTTCTTC.

The rearrangement joins TRBV7-2 to TRBJ2-2, with 8 positions matching TRBD2. Trimming at V came to 5 bases and at J to 5 bases, leaving 10 bases not matched to a gene. Germline V gene sequence: CDR1 SGHTA, CDR2 FQGNSA. The CDR3 length is 16 residues. The CDR3 bases are TGTGCCAGCAGCCGATTATCTAGCGGGCTGACCGGGGAGCTGTTTTTT. Its translation is CASSRLSSGLTGELFF.

This sequence joins TRBV5-1 and TRBJ1-2; 10 bases align to TRBD1. The CDR3 contains 15 residues. The V gene's germline CDR1 is SGHRS and CDR2 YFSETQ. V lost 4 bases and J lost 6; bases outside the gene matches: 9. The CDR3 spells CASSNPGTGEDGYTF. The CDR3, as DNA: TGCGCCAGCAGCAACCCCGGGACAGGGGAGGATGGCTACACCTTC.

The chain is built from TRBV7-8 and TRBJ2-7; 7 nucleotides align to TRBD1. Looked up from germline, CDR1 is SGHVS and CDR2 is FQNEAQ. The CDR3 runs 14 residues. The V segment lost 1 base and the J segment 5 bases; nucleotides outside the gene matches: 5. The CDR3 spells CASSLGGGVNEQYF. CDR3 DNA: TGTGCCAGCAGCTTAGGAGGGGGCGTAAACGAGCAGTACTTC. The full variable domain, with the rest looked up from reference TRBV7-8 and TRBJ2-7, is GAGVSQSPRYKVAKRGQDVALRCDPISGHVSLFWYQQALGQGPEFLTYFQNEAQLDKSGLPSDRFFAERPEGSVSTLKIQRTQQEDSAVYLCASSLGGGVNEQYFGPGTRLTVT.

The J gene is TRBJ2-3, the V gene TRBV15, with D perhaps TRBD1 (6 bases). Trimming left V 1 base short and J 3 bases short, with 11 bases between. Germline V lookup: CDR1 LNHNV, CDR2 YYDKDF (reference sequence). The CDR3 has 15 residues. In nucleotides, the CDR3 is TGTGCCACCAGCAGAGTTCAGGGGTTTACAGATACGCAGTATTTT. Its translation: CATSRVQGFTDTQYF.

This clone was seen just once. The rearrangement joins TRBV5-1 to TRBJ1-6; tentatively, D is TRBD1 (6 bases). Germline V gene data show CDR1 as SGHRS and CDR2 as YFSETQ. CDR3 length equals 14 residues. Between the trimmed V and J ends, which lost 4 bases and 6 bases, there was a span of 11 bases. The CDR3, as DNA: TGCGCCAGCAGCAGGGAAGGGGGTAATTCACCCCTCCACTTT. Encoded protein: CASSREGGNSPLHF.

The chain has TRBV4-2 and TRBJ1-4; 8 bases fit TRBD1. The CDR3 spans 14 residues. Germline-derived CDR1 and CDR2 are LGHNA and YNFKEQ. With V trimmed by 4 bases and J by 8 bases, 6 bases remained unmatched. CDR3 sequence reads: CASSRQDREEKLFF. The CDR3 nucleotides read TGTGCCAGCAGCCGACAGGACAGGGAGGAAAAACTGTTTTTT.

The V gene is TRBV2, the J gene TRBJ1-1, with TRBD1 matching over 7 bases. Germline loops: CDR1 SNHLY, CDR2 FYNNEI. J gave up 8 bases and V 7 bases, and 7 bases lay outside the gene matches. The CDR3 extends over 12 amino acids. The CDR3 DNA is TGTGCCAGCATTTTGACAGGGCGGGAAGCTTTCTTT. As protein: CASILTGREAFF.

The chain is built from TRBV6-5 and TRBJ1-1; D uncertain. V shed 0 bases and J shed 2 bases, with 13 bases lying between them. The CDR3 has 16 residues. Per germline, CDR1 MNHEY and CDR2 SVGAGI. CDR3 region: CASSYSPPGRNTEAFF. In nucleotides, the CDR3 is TGTGCCAGCAGTTACTCGCCTCCTGGGCGAAACACTGAAGCTTTCTTT.